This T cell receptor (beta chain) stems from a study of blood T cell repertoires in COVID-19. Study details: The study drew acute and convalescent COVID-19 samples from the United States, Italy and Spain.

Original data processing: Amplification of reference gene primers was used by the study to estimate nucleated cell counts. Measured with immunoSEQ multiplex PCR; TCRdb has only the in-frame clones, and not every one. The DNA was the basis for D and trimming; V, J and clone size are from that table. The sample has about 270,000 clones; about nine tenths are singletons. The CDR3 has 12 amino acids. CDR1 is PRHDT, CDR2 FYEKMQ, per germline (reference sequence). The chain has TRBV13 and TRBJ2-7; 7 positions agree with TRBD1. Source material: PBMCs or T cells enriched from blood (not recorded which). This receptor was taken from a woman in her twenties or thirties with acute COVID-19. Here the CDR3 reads CATQGPPYEQYF. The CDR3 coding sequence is TGTGCGACACAGGGGCCGCCCTACGAGCAGTACTTC.